This T cell receptor beta chain stems from a study of graft-versus-host responses after intestinal transplantation. Assay used: immunoSEQ multiplex PCR; TCRdb lists only in-frame clones, some missing. The table lists roughly 70,000 clones, roughly 92% of them singletons, with around 7% in the top ten. Trimming stripped 5 bases from V and 2 bases from J, with 13 bases between. This CDR3 contains 15 residues. The germline CDR1 and CDR2 sequences are SGHTA and FQGNSA. The clonotype comes from a human patient who received an intestinal transplant, so some T cells may come from the graft donor. The chain recombines TRBV7-2 with TRBJ2-1, with D possibly TRBD2 on 6 matching bases. The source was bone marrow, collected around 720 days after intestinal transplantation. CDR3 protein: CASSPRDFTYNEQFF. The CDR3 DNA sequence: TGTGCCAGCAGCCCTAGGGACTTTACCTACAATGAGCAGTTCTTC.